The present T cell receptor beta chain was sequenced within a study of cytomegalovirus exposure and HLA in healthy donors. Overall study results and limits: Some TCR beta chains (164 of them) were listed as cytomegalovirus-associated. Certain indistinguishable V segments, among them TRBV6-2 and TRBV6-3, were excluded. TCR beta chain V- and J-gene trimming was linked, in a later analysis, to a missense variant in DCLRE1C.

On this clone: Its antigen is currently unknown.

This PCR relied on a set of 60 Vbeta primers and 13 Jbeta primers. Produced via immunoSEQ multiplex PCR; TCRdb's table is partial and in-frame only. In the table there are roughly 88,000 clones, more than 75% of which are singletons. With 4 bases removed from V and 5 bases from J, the gap between germline ends came to 8 bases. From germline, CDR1 is SGHDN and CDR2 FVKESK. The CDR3 runs to 12 residues. The sequencing sample was made of PBMCs. The origin of this receptor is a man aged 30 to 45 in good health and CMV-seropositive. This chain joins TRBV14 and TRBJ1-1, with D unresolved. The CDR3 loop is CASSPLETEAFF. The CDR3 nucleotides are TGTGCCAGCAGCCCCCTAGAAACTGAAGCTTTCTTT. The complete variable domain, with remaining parts taken from reference TRBV14 and TRBJ1-1, reads EAGVTQFPSHSVIEKGQTVTLRCDPISGHDNLYWYRRVMGKEIKFLLHFVKESKQDESGMPNNRFLAERTGGTYSTLKVQPAELEDSGVYFCASSPLETEAFFGQGTRLTVV.